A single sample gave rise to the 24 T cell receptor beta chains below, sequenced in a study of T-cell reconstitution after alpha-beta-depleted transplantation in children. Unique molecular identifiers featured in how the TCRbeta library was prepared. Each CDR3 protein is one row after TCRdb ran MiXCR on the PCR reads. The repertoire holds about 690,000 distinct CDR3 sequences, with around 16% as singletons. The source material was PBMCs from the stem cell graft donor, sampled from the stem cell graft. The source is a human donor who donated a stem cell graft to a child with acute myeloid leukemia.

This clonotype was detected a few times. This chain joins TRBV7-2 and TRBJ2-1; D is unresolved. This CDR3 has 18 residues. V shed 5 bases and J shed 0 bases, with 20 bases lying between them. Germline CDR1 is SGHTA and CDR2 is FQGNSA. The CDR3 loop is CASSPWRAGRSSYNEQFF. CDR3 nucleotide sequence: TGTGCCAGCAGCCCATGGCGAGCAGGCCGGAGCTCCTACAATGAGCAGTTCTTC.

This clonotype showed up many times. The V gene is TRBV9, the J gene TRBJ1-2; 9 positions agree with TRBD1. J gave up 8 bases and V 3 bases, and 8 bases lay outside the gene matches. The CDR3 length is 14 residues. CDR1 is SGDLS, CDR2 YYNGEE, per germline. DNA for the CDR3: TGTGCCAGCAGCGCGGACAGGGGATTGGGAGGCTACACCTTC. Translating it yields CASSADRGLGGYTF.

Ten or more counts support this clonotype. This chain's CDR3 is CSRTTWQPYGYTF. CDR3 DNA sequence: TGCAGTCGGACAACCTGGCAGCCCTATGGCTACACCTTC. The genes are TRBV29-1 and TRBJ1-2, with D perhaps matching TRBD1 (5 bases). CDR3 size: 13 residues. In germline, CDR1 is SQVTM, CDR2 ANQGSEA.

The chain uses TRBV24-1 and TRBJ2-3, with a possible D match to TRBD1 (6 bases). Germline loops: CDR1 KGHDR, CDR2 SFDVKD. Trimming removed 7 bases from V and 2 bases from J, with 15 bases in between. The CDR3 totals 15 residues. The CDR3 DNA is TGTGCCACCAGAACGGGACACCGAGTCACAGATACGCAGTATTTT. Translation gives CATRTGHRVTDTQYF.

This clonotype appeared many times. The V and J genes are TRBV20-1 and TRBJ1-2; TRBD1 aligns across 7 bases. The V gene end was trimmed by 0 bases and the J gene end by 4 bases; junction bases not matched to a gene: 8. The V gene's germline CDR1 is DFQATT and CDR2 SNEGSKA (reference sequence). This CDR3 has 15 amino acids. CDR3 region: CSARDLRDSSYGYTF. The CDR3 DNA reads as TGCAGTGCTAGAGACCTCCGGGACAGTAGCTATGGCTACACCTTC.

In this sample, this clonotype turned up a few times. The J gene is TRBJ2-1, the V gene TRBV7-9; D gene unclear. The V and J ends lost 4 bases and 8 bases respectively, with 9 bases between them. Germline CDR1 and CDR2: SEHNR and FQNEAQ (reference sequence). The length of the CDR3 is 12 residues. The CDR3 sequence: CASSSISDEQFF. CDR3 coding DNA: TGTGCCAGCAGCTCGATATCAGATGAGCAGTTCTTC.

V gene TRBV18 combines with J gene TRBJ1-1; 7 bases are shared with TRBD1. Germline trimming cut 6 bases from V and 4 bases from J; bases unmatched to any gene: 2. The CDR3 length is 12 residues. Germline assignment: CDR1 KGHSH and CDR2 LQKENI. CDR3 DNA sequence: TGTGCCAGCTCCCACAGGGGCACTGAAGCTTTCTTT. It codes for CASSHRGTEAFF.

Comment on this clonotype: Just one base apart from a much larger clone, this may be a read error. This CDR3 reads CSARELVPPGEQIF. As DNA, the CDR3 is TGCAGTGCTAGAGAGCTGGTTCCGCCAGGGGAGCAGATCTTC. This sequence joins TRBV20-1 and TRBJ2-1; TRBD1 might be the D (6 bases). The CDR3 extends over 14 amino acids. In germline, CDR1 is DFQATT, CDR2 SNEGSKA (reference sequence).

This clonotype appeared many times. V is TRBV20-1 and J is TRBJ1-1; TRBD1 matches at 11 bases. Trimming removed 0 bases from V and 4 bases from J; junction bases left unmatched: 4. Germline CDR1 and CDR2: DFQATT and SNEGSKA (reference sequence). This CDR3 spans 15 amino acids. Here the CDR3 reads CSARDWGQGGTEAFF. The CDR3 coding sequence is TGCAGTGCTAGAGATTGGGGACAGGGGGGCACTGAAGCTTTCTTT.

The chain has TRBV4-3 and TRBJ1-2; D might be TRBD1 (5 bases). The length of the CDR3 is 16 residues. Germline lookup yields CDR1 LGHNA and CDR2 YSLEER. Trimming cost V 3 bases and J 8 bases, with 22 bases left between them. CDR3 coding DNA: TGCGCCAGCAGCCACCCACTGACCCCGGGGGGAGACGGCTACACCTTC. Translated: CASSHPLTPGGDGYTF.

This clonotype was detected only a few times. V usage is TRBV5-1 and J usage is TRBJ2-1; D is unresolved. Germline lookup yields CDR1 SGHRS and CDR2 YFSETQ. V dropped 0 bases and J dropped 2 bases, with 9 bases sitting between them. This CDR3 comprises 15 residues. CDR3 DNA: TGCGCCAGCAGCTTGGGTGAGGTTGCCTACAATGAGCAGTTCTTC. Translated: CASSLGEVAYNEQFF.

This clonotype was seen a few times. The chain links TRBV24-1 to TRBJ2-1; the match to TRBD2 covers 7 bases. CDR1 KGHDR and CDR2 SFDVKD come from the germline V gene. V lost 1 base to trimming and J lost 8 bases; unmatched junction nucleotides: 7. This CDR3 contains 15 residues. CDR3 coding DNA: TGTGCCACCAGTGATTTAGCGGGATCTAGGCATGAGCAGTTCTTC. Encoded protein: CATSDLAGSRHEQFF.

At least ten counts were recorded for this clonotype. CDR3 bases: TGCAGCGTTGAAGTGGCATCGTTGGGCTACACCTTC. Its translation is CSVEVASLGYTF. This chain links TRBV29-1 with TRBJ1-2, with unresolved D. V lost 1 base, J lost 8 bases, and 11 bases lay in between. The CDR3 extends over 12 amino acids. CDR1 is SQVTM, CDR2 ANQGSEA, per germline.

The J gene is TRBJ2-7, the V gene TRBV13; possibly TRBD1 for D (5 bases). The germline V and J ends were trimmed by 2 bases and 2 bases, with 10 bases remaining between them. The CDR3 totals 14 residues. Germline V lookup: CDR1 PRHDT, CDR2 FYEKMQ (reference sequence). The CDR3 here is CASSLSDRAYEQYF. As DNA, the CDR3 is TGTGCCAGCAGCTTAAGCGACAGAGCCTACGAGCAGTACTTC.

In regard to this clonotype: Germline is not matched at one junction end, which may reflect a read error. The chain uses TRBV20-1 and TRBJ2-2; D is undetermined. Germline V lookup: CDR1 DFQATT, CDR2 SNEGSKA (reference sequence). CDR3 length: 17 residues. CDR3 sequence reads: CCARDWVQTRNTGELFF. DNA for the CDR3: TGCTGTGCTAGAGATTGGGTCCAAACCCGGAACACCGGGGAGCTGTTTTTT.

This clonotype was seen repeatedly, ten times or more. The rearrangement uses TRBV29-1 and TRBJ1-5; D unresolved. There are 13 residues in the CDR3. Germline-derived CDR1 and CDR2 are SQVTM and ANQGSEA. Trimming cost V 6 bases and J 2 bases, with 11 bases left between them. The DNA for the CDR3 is TGCAGCGTACTTCCCGGGGGCAATCAGCCCCAGCATTTT. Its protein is CSVLPGGNQPQHF.

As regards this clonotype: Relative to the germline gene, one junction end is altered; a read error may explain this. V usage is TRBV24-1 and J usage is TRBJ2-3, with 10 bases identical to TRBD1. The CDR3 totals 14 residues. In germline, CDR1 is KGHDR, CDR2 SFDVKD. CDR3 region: CATSGQGGPDTQYF. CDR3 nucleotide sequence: TGTGCTACCAGTGGACAGGGGGGCCCAGATACGCAGTATTTT.

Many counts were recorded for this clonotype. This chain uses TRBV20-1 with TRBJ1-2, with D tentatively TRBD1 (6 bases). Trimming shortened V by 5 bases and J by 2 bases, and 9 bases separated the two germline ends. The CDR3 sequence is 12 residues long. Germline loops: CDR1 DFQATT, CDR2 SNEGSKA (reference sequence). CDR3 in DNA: TGCAGTGCTGGGGACACGAACTATGGCTACACCTTC. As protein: CSAGDTNYGYTF.

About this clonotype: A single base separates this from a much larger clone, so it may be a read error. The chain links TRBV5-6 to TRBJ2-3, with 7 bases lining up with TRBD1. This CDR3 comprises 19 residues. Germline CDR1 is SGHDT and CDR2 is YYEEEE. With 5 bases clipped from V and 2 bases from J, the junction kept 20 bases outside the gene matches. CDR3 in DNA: TGTGCCAGCAGTTCGATCGAGAACAGGGGCTGCCAGTACACAGATACGCAGTATTTT. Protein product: CASSSIENRGCQYTDTQYF.

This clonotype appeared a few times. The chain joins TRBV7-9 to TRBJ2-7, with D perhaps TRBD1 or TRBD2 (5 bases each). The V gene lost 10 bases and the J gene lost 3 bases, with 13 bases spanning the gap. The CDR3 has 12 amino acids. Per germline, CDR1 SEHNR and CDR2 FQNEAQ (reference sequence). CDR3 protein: CATGAGIYEQYF. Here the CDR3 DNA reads TGTGCCACCGGGGCCGGGATCTACGAGCAGTACTTC.

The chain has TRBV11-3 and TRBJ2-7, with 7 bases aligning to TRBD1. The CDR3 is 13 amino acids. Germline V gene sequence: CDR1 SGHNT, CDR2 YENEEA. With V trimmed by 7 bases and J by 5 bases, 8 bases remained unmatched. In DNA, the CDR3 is TGTGCCAGCACCCCGACAGGGAGAGACGAGCAGTACGTC. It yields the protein CASTPTGRDEQYV.

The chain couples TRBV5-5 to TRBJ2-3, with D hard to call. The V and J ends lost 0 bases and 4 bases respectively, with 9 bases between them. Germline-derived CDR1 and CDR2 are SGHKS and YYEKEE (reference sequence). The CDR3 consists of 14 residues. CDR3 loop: CASSLEGRPDTQYF. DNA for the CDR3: TGTGCCAGCAGCTTGGAAGGGCGTCCAGATACGCAGTATTTT.

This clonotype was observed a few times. CDR3 nucleotide sequence: TGCGCCAGCAGCTTGGTAGGGACAGGGGAATATGGCTACACCTTC. Its translation is CASSLVGTGEYGYTF. The rearrangement links TRBV5-1 to TRBJ1-2; TRBD1 agrees at 10 bases. With V trimmed by 0 bases and J by 5 bases, 4 bases remained unmatched. The germline V gene has CDR1 SGHRS and CDR2 YFSETQ. The CDR3 has 15 amino acids.

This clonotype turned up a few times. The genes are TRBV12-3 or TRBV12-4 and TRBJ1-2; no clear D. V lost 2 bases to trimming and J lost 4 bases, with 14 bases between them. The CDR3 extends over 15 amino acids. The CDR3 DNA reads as TGTGCCAGCAGTTTAAATGCTAGGATTCCCTATGGCTACACCTTC. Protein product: CASSLNARIPYGYTF.